The present TCR beta chain was sequenced within a study of T cells expressing NK-cell markers. TCRdb reprocessed the 5' RACE reads and stores each CDR3 protein as one record, lacking DNA. The sample data list a few hundred thousand distinct CDR3 sequences. Whole-study results and caveats: Whether expanded NKG2C-expressing T cell clones recognize HCMV is unknown. The CD3+CD56-NKG2C+ fraction of several donors was also led by these clonotypes.

To note about this clonotype: Its cognate antigen is unknown.

Germline V lookup: CDR1 SNHLY, CDR2 FYNNEI. The CDR3 consists of 14 residues. The sequence was collected from a man aged 18-70 years in good health. The chain combines TRBV2 with TRBJ2-3; there is no DNA to check the TCRdb D call of TRBD2. Sequenced sample: blood T cells: a sorted CD56 or NKG2C T cell subset, CD4+ or CD8+ T cells, or bulk PBMC T cells (not recorded which). The CDR3 protein is CASRQGLAGNTQYF.